This paragraph reports one T cell receptor (beta chain). The record originates from a study of cytomegalovirus exposure and HLA in healthy donors. CDR1 is MNHNS and CDR2 is SASEGT in the germline V gene. V trimming: 7 bases; J trimming: 3 bases; junction bases outside the gene matches: 8. The CDR3 runs to 15 residues. Here immunoSEQ multiplex PCR was the method, and the copy in TCRdb shows in-frame clones only, minus some. In the table there are roughly 330,000 clones, about nine tenths of which are singletons. The clonotype was recovered from a woman between 25 and 40 years old in good health and CMV-seropositive. The chain joins TRBV6-1 to TRBJ1-5; 8 positions match TRBD1. Material for sequencing was PBMCs. The CDR3 reads CASILTGGYNQPQHF. The CDR3 bases are TGTGCCAGCATCCTTACAGGGGGATACAATCAGCCCCAGCATTTT.